The clone carrying this T cell receptor beta chain was detected ten times or more. This entry comes from a study of blood T cells in healthy people across ages. Extraction of total RNA produced a minimum of 6 micrograms from each sample. Primed by a sample-barcoded 5' primer and a J-beta primer mix, a second PCR proceeded for roughly 7 to 11 cycles. Tagging of each cDNA molecule was performed by a template-switch adaptor with 12 random nucleotides. TCRdb independently ran MiXCR on the 5' RACE reads; one entry per CDR3 protein. The sample shows roughly 800,000 distinct CDR3 sequences, approximately 25% of them seen only once. This CDR3 has 12 residues. CDR1 is MNHNY and CDR2 is SVGAGI in the germline V gene (reference sequence). These data were also reused for a study on T cells of mothers and their children. From that report: cDNA was synthesized from all extracted RNA at roughly 1.5 ug per reaction. Not a single persistent microchimeric T cell clone was detected.

The genes are TRBV6-6 and TRBJ2-5, with D uncertain. The J call may be incorrect, as the DNA end agrees better with TRBJ2-7. The material sequenced was blood. The receptor was derived from a boy aged 5-17 years in good health. The CDR3 region is CASSYQSYEQYF. The CDR3 nucleotides read TGTGCCAGCAGTTACCAGTCTTACGAGCAGTACTTC.